The 21 T cell receptor beta chains reported below all come from one sample, sequenced in a study of CD8+ T cells in alopecia areata. Once RNA had been extracted, it was reverse transcribed into cDNA to act as the sequencing template. This table comes from immunoSEQ multiplex PCR, and its TCRdb copy is limited to in-frame clones, with some not included. The sample holds about 150,000 clones, around 55% seen once. Sequences were obtained from CD4+ T cells sorted from blood. These receptors were obtained from a human donor in good health.

The V gene is TRBV28, the J gene TRBJ2-7; D is possibly TRBD1 (6 bases). Trimming left V 5 bases short and J 1 base short, with 18 bases between. Germline values: CDR1 MDHEN, CDR2 SYDVKM. The CDR3 runs to 16 residues. The CDR3 spells CASSPPEGVDSYEQYF. The CDR3 DNA reads as TGTGCCAGCAGTCCCCCTGAGGGGGTAGATTCCTACGAGCAGTACTTC.

The CDR3 DNA reads as TGCAGCACGGGAAGGGCGAACACTGAAGCTTTCTTT. It translates to CSTGRANTEAFF. This chain links TRBV29-1 with TRBJ1-1; D is uncertain. This CDR3 has 12 amino acids. Germline V gene lookup returns CDR1 SQVTM and CDR2 ANQGSEA. V lost 8 bases and J 1 base, leaving 11 bases between the germline ends.

J is TRBJ1-2 and V is TRBV7-9; a weak D match, TRBD1 (5 bases). V lost 5 bases and J 0 bases, leaving 13 bases between the germline ends. This CDR3 has 15 residues. Germline V gives CDR1 SEHNR, CDR2 FQNEAQ (reference sequence). CDR3 amino acids: CASSARQTSNYGYTF. CDR3 nucleotides: TGTGCCAGCAGCGCCCGACAGACCTCTAACTATGGCTACACCTTC.

The chain joins TRBV5-6 to TRBJ2-7, with D perhaps matching TRBD2 (6 bases). This CDR3 contains 14 residues. V dropped 1 base and J dropped 5 bases, with 13 bases sitting between them. Germline V gene data show CDR1 as SGHDT and CDR2 as YYEEEE. The CDR3 spells CASSLLPGSHEQYF. CDR3 DNA sequence: TGTGCCAGCAGCTTGCTTCCCGGGAGCCACGAGCAGTACTTC. Filled out from reference TRBV5-6 and TRBJ2-7, the complete variable domain reads DAGVTQSPTHLIKTRGQQVTLRCSPKSGHDTVSWYQQALGQGPQFIFQYYEEEERQRGNFPDRFSGHQFPNYSSELNVNALLLGDSALYLCASSLLPGSHEQYFGPGTRLTVT.

This rearrangement joins TRBV5-1 to TRBJ2-1, with TRBD2 identical over 8 bases. The CDR3 has 16 residues. Germline V lookup: CDR1 SGHRS, CDR2 YFSETQ. V was pared by 0 bases and J by 8 bases, with 10 bases of the junction left unmatched. This CDR3 reads CASSLAISGAWDEQFF. As DNA, the CDR3 is TGCGCCAGCAGCTTGGCCATTAGCGGGGCCTGGGATGAGCAGTTCTTC.

In this sample, this clone turned up a few times. The chain is built from TRBV10-3 and TRBJ2-3, with D possibly being TRBD2 (6 bases). Between the trimmed V and J ends, which lost 10 bases and 2 bases, there was a span of 19 bases. Per germline, CDR1 ENHRY and CDR2 SYGVKD. The CDR3 consists of 15 residues. In nucleotides, the CDR3 is TGTGCCAGCCGGGGAGGCTCCCGATACACAGATACGCAGTATTTT. As protein: CASRGGSRYTDTQYF.

This chain connects TRBV4-1 to TRBJ2-6; D gene unclear. The V end lost 0 bases, the J end lost 0 bases, and 6 bases lay between the germline ends. The CDR3 has 16 amino acids. In germline, CDR1 is MGHRA, CDR2 YSYEKL. CDR3 sequence: CASSQDPDSGANVLTF. The CDR3 DNA is TGCGCCAGCAGCCAAGATCCCGACTCTGGGGCCAACGTCCTGACTTTC.

The V and J genes are TRBV6-6 and TRBJ2-1; no reliable D call. Trimming took 5 bases from V and 0 from J, leaving 11 bases between them. Germline lookup yields CDR1 MNHNY and CDR2 SVGAGI (reference sequence). There are 15 residues in the CDR3. CDR3 region: CASSIVQSSYNEQFF. The CDR3 bases are TGTGCCAGCAGTATCGTTCAGAGCTCCTACAATGAGCAGTTCTTC.

This clone was counted a few times. V gene TRBV19 combines with J gene TRBJ2-2; D gene unclear. Germline V gives CDR1 LNHDA, CDR2 SQIVND (reference sequence). The CDR3 is 15 amino acids. V gave up 3 bases and J gave up 0 bases, with 8 bases separating them. The CDR3 region is CASSIMSANTGELFF. DNA for the CDR3: TGTGCCAGTAGTATTATGTCCGCGAACACCGGGGAGCTGTTTTTT.

The chain is built from TRBV10-3 and TRBJ1-2; D might be TRBD1 (5 bases). The V gene lost 10 bases and the J gene lost 5 bases, with 20 bases spanning the gap. This CDR3 is built from 14 residues. Germline lookup yields CDR1 ENHRY and CDR2 SYGVKD. The DNA for the CDR3 is TGTGCCAGCCAGGGTGCTGGGGCAGGGTATGGCTACACCTTC. Encoded protein: CASQGAGAGYGYTF.

The chain joins TRBV29-1 to TRBJ2-1; D could derive from TRBD1 or TRBD2 (7 bases each). Germline values: CDR1 SQVTM, CDR2 ANQGSEA. This CDR3 spans 17 amino acids. Between the trimmed V and J ends, which lost 6 bases and 2 bases, there was a span of 23 bases. As DNA, the CDR3 is TGCAGCGTCACCGGGACTATATTAAGGGGGCCCTACAATGAGCAGTTCTTC. Its translation is CSVTGTILRGPYNEQFF.

CDR3 bases: TGTGCCAGCAGCGTAGTAGTCTCCCTTAGCGATGAGCAGTTCTTC. This codes for CASSVVVSLSDEQFF. The V gene is TRBV9, the J gene TRBJ2-1, with D possibly being TRBD2 (5 bases). Germline CDR1 SGDLS, CDR2 YYNGEE. The CDR3 loop spans 15 amino acids. Trimming pared 0 bases from V and 8 bases from J, leaving 15 bases between.

This clone was observed a few times. The gene calls are TRBV7-2 and TRBJ1-1, with D possibly TRBD1 on 6 matching bases. The CDR3 totals 15 residues. V was cut by 3 bases and J by 1 base, with 12 bases left in between. Germline loops: CDR1 SGHTA, CDR2 FQGNSA. The DNA for the CDR3 is TGTGCCAGCAGCTTCACAGGGCTGGGGAACACTGAAGCTTTCTTT. As protein: CASSFTGLGNTEAFF.

The chain's CDR3 is CASTSVDRGTTDTQYF. The CDR3 DNA follows: TGTGCCAGCACCTCCGTGGACCGAGGCACCACAGATACGCAGTATTTT. The rearrangement joins TRBV2 to TRBJ2-3; D uncertain. Germline CDR1 and CDR2: SNHLY and FYNNEI. The CDR3 has 16 residues. The V gene lost 7 bases and the J gene lost 2 bases, with 19 bases spanning the gap.

As to this clone: Other DNA variants within this sample encode the same CDR3. This rearrangement joins TRBV29-1 to TRBJ2-6; D unclear. Germline V gene lookup returns CDR1 SQVTM and CDR2 ANQGSEA. V was clipped by 4 bases and J by 0 bases, with 4 bases between them. The CDR3 totals 13 residues. The DNA for the CDR3 is TGCAGCGTTGGGAGCTCTGGGGCCAACGTCCTGACTTTC. This sequence encodes CSVGSSGANVLTF.

This clone was counted a single time. The chain uses TRBV19 and TRBJ2-7; TRBD1 might be the D (5 bases). V shed 4 bases and J shed 2 bases, with 9 bases lying between them. CDR3 length equals 13 residues. CDR1 LNHDA and CDR2 SQIVND come from the germline V gene (reference sequence). The CDR3 region is CASSTQGTYEQYF. Here the CDR3 DNA reads TGTGCCAGTAGTACCCAGGGAACCTACGAGCAGTACTTC.

This clone was observed a few times. The J gene is TRBJ2-7, the V gene TRBV27; D gene unclear. CDR1 and CDR2 (germline): MNHEY, SMNVEV (reference sequence). This CDR3 has 14 residues. V was shortened by 5 bases and J by 0 bases, with 11 bases between the two germline ends. This chain's CDR3 is CASSRVPSSYEQYF. The DNA of the CDR3 is TGTGCCAGCAGTCGGGTCCCTAGCTCCTACGAGCAGTACTTC.

There are a few counts of this clone. The chain employs TRBV5-6 and TRBJ2-1; D is possibly TRBD2 (5 bases). The CDR3 covers 12 residues. The V gene's germline CDR1 is SGHDT and CDR2 YYEEEE. Trimming removed 5 bases from V and 7 bases from J, with 10 bases in between. CDR3 sequence (DNA): TGTGCCAGCAGAGGCCTAGCTAATGAGCAGTTCTTC. Translating it yields CASRGLANEQFF.

This rearrangement joins TRBV4-1 to TRBJ1-2; a possible D gene is TRBD1 (5 bases). CDR1 and CDR2 (germline): MGHRA, YSYEKL. V was clipped by 4 bases and J by 5 bases, with 23 bases between them. CDR3 size: 17 residues. DNA for the CDR3: TGCGCCAGCAGCCTCTTCGCTGGGGGGGACGGAGCGTATGGCTACACCTTC. This encodes CASSLFAGGDGAYGYTF.

This clone was seen just once. This chain uses TRBV13 with TRBJ2-7; TRBD2 agrees at 12 bases. The germline V gene encodes CDR1 PRHDT and CDR2 FYEKMQ (reference sequence). The junction had 8 bases not matched to a gene; V was cut back by 5 bases and J by 6 bases. This CDR3 is built from 15 residues. CDR3 bases: TGTGCCAGCAGCCTCCGACTAGCGGGAGTGTTCGAGCAGTACTTC. This encodes CASSLRLAGVFEQYF.

The chain has TRBV6-5 and TRBJ2-1; perhaps D is TRBD1 or TRBD2 (5 bases each). Trimming removed 6 bases from V and 14 bases from J, with 17 bases in between. The length of the CDR3 is 12 residues. Germline values: CDR1 MNHEY, CDR2 SVGAGI. The CDR3 here is CASSPPTGREFF. CDR3 sequence (DNA): TGTGCCAGCAGCCCCCCCACGGGACGGGAGTTCTTC.